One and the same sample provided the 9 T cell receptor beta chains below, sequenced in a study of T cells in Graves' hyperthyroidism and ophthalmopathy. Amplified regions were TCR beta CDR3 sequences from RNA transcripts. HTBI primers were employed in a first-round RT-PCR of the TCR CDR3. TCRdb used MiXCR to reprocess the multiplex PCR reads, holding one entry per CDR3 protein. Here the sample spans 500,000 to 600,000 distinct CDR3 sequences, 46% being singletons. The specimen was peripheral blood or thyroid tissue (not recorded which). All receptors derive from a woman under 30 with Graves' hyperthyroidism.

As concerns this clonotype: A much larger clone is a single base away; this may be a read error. In DNA form, the CDR3 reads TGTGCCAGCATCAGCGGGAGTTTCGACGGGCAGTACTTC. Amino acids: CASISGSFDGQYF. The V gene is TRBV6-2 or TRBV6-3, the J gene TRBJ2-7; 8 nucleotides align to TRBD2. This CDR3 has 13 amino acids. With 7 bases clipped from V and 9 bases from J, the junction kept 11 bases outside the gene matches. Per the germline V gene, CDR1 is MNHEY and CDR2 is SVGEGT.

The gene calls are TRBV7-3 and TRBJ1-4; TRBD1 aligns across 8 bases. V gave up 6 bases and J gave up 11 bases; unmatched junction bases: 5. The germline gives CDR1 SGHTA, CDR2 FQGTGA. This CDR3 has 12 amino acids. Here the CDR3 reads CASSTGGGKLFF. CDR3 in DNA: TGTGCCAGCAGTACAGGGGGAGGTAAACTGTTTTTT.

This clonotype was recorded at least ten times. CDR3 region: CASSEGGTSGVETQYF. The CDR3 region has the DNA TGTGCCAGCAGTGAAGGTGGGACTAGCGGGGTAGAGACCCAGTACTTC. The genes are TRBV2 and TRBJ2-5, with TRBD2 identical over 13 bases. This CDR3 comprises 16 residues. The V segment lost 1 base and the J segment 4 bases; nucleotides outside the gene matches: 3. Per germline, CDR1 SNHLY and CDR2 FYNNEI.

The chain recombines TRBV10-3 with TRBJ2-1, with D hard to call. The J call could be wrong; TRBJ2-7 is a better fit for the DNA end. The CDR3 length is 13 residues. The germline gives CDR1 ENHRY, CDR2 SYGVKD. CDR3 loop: CAISGDTYNEQYF. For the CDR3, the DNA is TGTGCCATCAGTGGCGACACCTACAATGAGCAGTACTTC.

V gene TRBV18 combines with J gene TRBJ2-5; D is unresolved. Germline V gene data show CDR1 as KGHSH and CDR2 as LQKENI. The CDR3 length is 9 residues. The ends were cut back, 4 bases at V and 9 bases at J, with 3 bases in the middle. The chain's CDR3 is CASSLSQYF. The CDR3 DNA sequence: TGTGCCAGCTCACTCTCCCAGTACTTC.

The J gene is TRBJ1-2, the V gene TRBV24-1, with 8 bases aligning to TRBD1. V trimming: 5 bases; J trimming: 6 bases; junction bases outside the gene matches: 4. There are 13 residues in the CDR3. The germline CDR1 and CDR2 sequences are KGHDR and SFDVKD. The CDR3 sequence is CATSGLQGDGYTF. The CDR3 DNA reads TGTGCCACCAGTGGTCTACAGGGGGATGGCTACACCTTC.

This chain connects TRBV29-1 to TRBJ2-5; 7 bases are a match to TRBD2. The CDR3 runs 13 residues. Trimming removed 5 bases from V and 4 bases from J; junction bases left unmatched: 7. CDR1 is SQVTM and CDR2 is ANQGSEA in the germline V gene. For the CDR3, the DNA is TGCAGCGTTAGTGGTGGCGGGAGAGAGACCCAGTACTTC. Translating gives CSVSGGGRETQYF.

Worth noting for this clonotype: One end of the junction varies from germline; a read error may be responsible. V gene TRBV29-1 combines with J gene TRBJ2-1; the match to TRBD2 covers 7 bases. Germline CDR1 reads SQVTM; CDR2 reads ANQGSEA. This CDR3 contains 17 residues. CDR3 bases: TGTGCCAGTAGTATGGCCCCAAACAGCGGGGTCTACAATGAGCAGTTCTTC. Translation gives CASSMAPNSGVYNEQFF.

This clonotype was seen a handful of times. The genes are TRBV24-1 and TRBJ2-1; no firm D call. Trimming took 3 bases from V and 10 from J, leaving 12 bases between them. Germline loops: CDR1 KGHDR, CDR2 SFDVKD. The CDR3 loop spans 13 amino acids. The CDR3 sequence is CATSDLWFKEQFF. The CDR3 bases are TGTGCCACCAGTGATCTCTGGTTCAAGGAGCAGTTCTTC.